The T cell receptor (beta chain) described here comes from a study of blood T cell repertoires in COVID-19. Overall study context: Donors in the United States, Italy and Spain gave samples during acute or convalescent COVID-19. PBMCs, B-cell-depleted T cells, or T cells provided the cDNA or gDNA that made up the material.

In the authors' methods: By means of reference gene primer amplification, nucleated cell counts were estimated. Sequencing was performed with immunoSEQ multiplex PCR; in TCRdb, only in-frame clones are kept and a portion is missing. The V and J calls and clone size were taken over from that table, and D and trimming were inferred from the DNA. The repertoire holds 130,000 or so clones, with around 83% as singletons. This CDR3 is 13 amino acids long. CDR1 is MNHEY and CDR2 is SMNVEV in the germline V gene (reference sequence). Trimming cost V 6 bases and J 3 bases, with 11 bases left between them. This TCR derives from a man older than 75 with active or convalescent COVID-19. The sample was peripheral blood. The J gene is TRBJ1-2, the V gene TRBV27; no clear D gene. The CDR3 spells CASRAAGDYGYTF. In DNA, the CDR3 is TGTGCCAGCAGGGCGGCTGGAGACTATGGCTACACCTTC.